The 23 T cell receptor beta chains presented below share a single source sample, sequenced in a study of T cell responses to AZD1222 COVID-19 vaccine. Measured with immunoSEQ multiplex PCR; TCRdb has only the in-frame clones, and not every one. The sample lists some 130,000 clones, around 90% occurring once. The specimen comprised peripheral blood, sampled on day 0 of AZD1222 vaccination. Source of these receptors: an adult in good health.

This chain uses TRBV5-5 with TRBJ1-6; D not resolved. Trimming took 0 bases from V and 0 from J, leaving 13 bases between them. CDR3 length: 18 amino acids. Germline V gene sequence: CDR1 SGHKS, CDR2 YYEKEE (reference sequence). The CDR3 DNA reads as TGTGCCAGCAGCTTGGACAGCGATAGAAGCTCCTATAATTCACCCCTCCACTTT. This gives the protein CASSLDSDRSSYNSPLHF.

The genes are TRBV2 and TRBJ1-1; D is perhaps TRBD1 (6 bases). In germline, CDR1 is SNHLY, CDR2 FYNNEI. The CDR3 extends over 14 amino acids. V was clipped by 8 bases and J by 0 bases, with 13 bases between them. The CDR3 loop is CASHKQGVNTEAFF. Written as DNA, the CDR3 is TGTGCCAGCCATAAACAGGGTGTGAACACTGAAGCTTTCTTT.

This chain links TRBV13 with TRBJ1-1; D unresolved. This CDR3 is 13 amino acids long. V shed 7 bases and J shed 1 base, with 10 bases lying between them. Germline CDR1 PRHDT, CDR2 FYEKMQ (reference sequence). In DNA, the CDR3 is TGTGCCAGCACCCTGGCCCGGAACACTGAAGCTTTCTTT. It translates to CASTLARNTEAFF.

The chain employs TRBV7-6 and TRBJ2-7; perhaps TRBD1 as D (5 bases). The germline CDR1 and CDR2 sequences are SGHVS and FNYEAQ. The CDR3 runs to 12 residues. Deletions cut 5 bases from V and 5 bases from J, with 10 bases between. CDR3 sequence reads: CASSHRTHEQYF. The CDR3 region has the DNA TGTGCCAGCAGCCATCGGACACACGAGCAGTACTTC.

The gene calls are TRBV5-4 and TRBJ1-4; 7 positions agree with TRBD1. This CDR3 spans 16 amino acids. Trimming removed 1 base from V and 3 bases from J; junction bases left unmatched: 6. From germline, CDR1 is SGHNT and CDR2 YYREEE (reference sequence). The CDR3 DNA sequence: TGTGCCAGCAGCTTGAGGGGGCTAGGACCTAATGAAAAACTGTTTTTT. Translating gives CASSLRGLGPNEKLFF.

This chain links TRBV4-2 with TRBJ2-7; maybe TRBD2 (6 bases). This CDR3 is 16 amino acids long. V was pared by 2 bases and J by 0 bases, with 14 bases between. Germline V gene data show CDR1 as LGHNA and CDR2 as YNFKEQ. CDR3 nucleotide sequence: TGTGCCAGCAGCCAATTTAGCGGAGATGTCTCCTACGAGCAGTACTTC. This gives the protein CASSQFSGDVSYEQYF.

V gene TRBV4-2 combines with J gene TRBJ2-2, with D unclear. Germline CDR1 LGHNA, CDR2 YNFKEQ. Trimming left V 0 bases short and J 1 base short, with 9 bases between. This CDR3 is 16 amino acids long. The CDR3 loop reads CASSQDESWNTGELFF. The CDR3 DNA is TGTGCCAGCAGCCAAGATGAGAGCTGGAACACCGGGGAGCTGTTTTTT.

V and J are TRBV2 and TRBJ2-1; D is uncertain. Germline lookup yields CDR1 SNHLY and CDR2 FYNNEI. The V end lost 5 bases, the J end lost 6 bases, and 11 bases lay between the germline ends. The CDR3 has 13 amino acids. CDR3 sequence: CASSSFAVNEQFF. CDR3 DNA: TGTGCCAGCAGTTCCTTTGCCGTCAATGAGCAGTTCTTC.

V and J are TRBV28 and TRBJ2-5; D may be TRBD2 (5 bases). Trimming took off 7 bases at V and 5 bases at J, with 14 bases between the two ends. Per the germline V gene, CDR1 is MDHEN and CDR2 is SYDVKM. The CDR3 runs to 13 residues. CDR3 amino acids: CASTRPGWETQYF. CDR3 nucleotide sequence: TGTGCCAGCACTCGGCCGGGGTGGGAGACCCAGTACTTC.

The genes are TRBV5-4 and TRBJ1-6; no reliable D call. CDR1 SGHNT and CDR2 YYREEE come from the germline V gene (reference sequence). This CDR3 has 13 amino acids. V was cut by 0 bases and J by 11 bases, with 9 bases left in between. The CDR3: CASSLDLITPLHF. Written as DNA, the CDR3 is TGTGCCAGCAGCTTGGATCTTATTACACCCCTCCACTTT. Using reference TRBV5-4 and TRBJ1-6 for the parts outside the CDR3, the full variable domain is ETGVTQSPTHLIKTRGQQVTLRCSSQSGHNTVSWYQQALGQGPQFIFQYYREEENGRGNFPPRFSGLQFPNYSSELNVNALELDDSALYLCASSLDLITPLHFGNGTRLTVT.

The genes are TRBV19 and TRBJ2-1; D ambiguous. V shed 1 base and J shed 6 bases, with 10 bases lying between them. This CDR3 has 14 residues. Germline V gene data show CDR1 as LNHDA and CDR2 as SQIVND (reference sequence). The DNA for the CDR3 is TGTGCCAGTAGTATAGTGTCGCCATCCAATGAGCAGTTCTTC. The encoded protein is CASSIVSPSNEQFF.

V usage is TRBV9 and J usage is TRBJ1-2, with 8 bases identical to TRBD1. This CDR3 region has 16 residues. The ends lost 3 bases at V and 8 bases at J; junction bases unmatched: 15. Germline-derived CDR1 and CDR2 are SGDLS and YYNGEE. CDR3 in DNA: TGTGCCAGCAGCGCAACGCCGGGCCAGGGGGCGAAAGGCTACACCTTC. Amino acids: CASSATPGQGAKGYTF.

The rearrangement links TRBV15 to TRBJ1-1, with a weak D call TRBD1 (6 bases). Germline V gene data show CDR1 as LNHNV and CDR2 as YYDKDF (reference sequence). The germline V and J ends were trimmed by 4 bases and 2 bases, with 11 bases remaining between them. The CDR3 is made up of 14 amino acids. The CDR3 DNA reads as TGTGCCACCAGCAAAACAGGGTATAACACTGAAGCTTTCTTT. As protein: CATSKTGYNTEAFF.

This rearrangement joins TRBV5-1 to TRBJ1-6; D is ambiguous. Trimming took off 4 bases at V and 7 bases at J, with 9 bases between the two ends. The CDR3 runs 13 residues. Looked up from germline, CDR1 is SGHRS and CDR2 is YFSETQ. The CDR3 DNA is TGCGCCAGCAGCCAAGGACCCAATTCACCCCTCCACTTT. Translating gives CASSQGPNSPLHF.

V is TRBV5-4 and J is TRBJ2-7; TRBD1 aligns across 7 bases. Germline values: CDR1 SGHNT, CDR2 YYREEE (reference sequence). V was clipped by 4 bases and J by 9 bases; unmatched bases: 16. This CDR3 spans 15 amino acids. The CDR3 nucleotides read TGTGCCAGCAGCCAGGGGGACGGTGGGTTGGGTGTGCAGTACTTC. Amino acid sequence: CASSQGDGGLGVQYF.

The rearrangement uses TRBV11-3 and TRBJ2-3; 10 nucleotides line up with TRBD1. CDR3 size: 15 residues. V shed 5 bases, J shed 3 bases, and the junction held 5 bases outside the gene matches. From germline, CDR1 is SGHNT and CDR2 YENEEA. The CDR3: CASSLTGGATDTQYF. The DNA for the CDR3 is TGTGCCAGCAGCCTGACAGGGGGCGCGACAGATACGCAGTATTTT.

V usage is TRBV14 and J usage is TRBJ1-2, with D uncertain. V lost 0 bases and J 4 bases, leaving 15 bases between the germline ends. CDR1 and CDR2 (germline): SGHDN, FVKESK. This CDR3 spans 16 amino acids. CDR3 nucleotide sequence: TGTGCCAGCAGCCAAGATGGGTCACACGCTTCCTATGGCTACACCTTC. Its translation: CASSQDGSHASYGYTF.

This sequence joins TRBV2 and TRBJ1-2; 7 bases agree with TRBD1. CDR1 and CDR2 (germline): SNHLY, FYNNEI. The CDR3 extends over 12 amino acids. The trim removed 10 bases at V and 3 bases at J, leaving 5 bases unmatched. CDR3 amino acids: CATQGVYYGYTF. The CDR3 DNA follows: TGTGCCACTCAGGGGGTCTACTATGGCTACACCTTC.

This clone has just a few counts. This sequence joins TRBV11-2 and TRBJ1-2; D perhaps matches TRBD1 (5 bases). Deletions cut 2 bases from V and 4 bases from J, with 11 bases between. CDR3 size: 14 residues. From germline, CDR1 is SGHAT and CDR2 FQNNGV. CDR3 protein: CASSLSDGTYGYTF. CDR3 in DNA: TGTGCCAGCAGCTTAAGCGACGGGACCTATGGCTACACCTTC.

This clone was recorded a few times. This chain joins TRBV7-6 and TRBJ1-3; 7 nucleotides align to TRBD1. Germline CDR1 and CDR2: SGHVS and FNYEAQ. Losses at the gene ends were 2 bases for V and 4 bases for J; bases not matched to a gene: 8. The CDR3 contains 16 residues. CDR3 region: CASSLWPGTEGNTIYF. In nucleotides, the CDR3 is TGTGCCAGCAGCTTATGGCCCGGGACAGAGGGAAACACCATATATTTT.

This chain connects TRBV7-2 to TRBJ2-5; D may match TRBD1 or TRBD2 (6 bases each). The ends were cut back, 1 base at V and 2 bases at J, with 20 bases in the middle. The CDR3 has 18 residues. Germline V lookup: CDR1 SGHTA, CDR2 FQGNSA. The CDR3 nucleotides read TGTGCCAGCAGCTTAGGGCCCTCCGGGGGCTCAACTCAAGAGACCCAGTACTTC. Its protein product is CASSLGPSGGSTQETQYF.

The chain is built from TRBV28 and TRBJ1-2; D possibly corresponds to TRBD1 (6 bases). There are 12 residues in the CDR3. Germline CDR1 and CDR2: MDHEN and SYDVKM. Between the trimmed V and J ends, which lost 1 base and 13 bases, there was a span of 13 bases. CDR3 coding DNA: TGTGCCAGCAGTTTATTGGGGGGGGCGGGCACCTTC. Amino acid sequence: CASSLLGGAGTF.

This clone is medium-sized. V and J are TRBV19 and TRBJ2-7, with 7 bases matching TRBD1. CDR3 size: 14 residues. The V gene end was trimmed by 5 bases and the J gene end by 0 bases; junction bases not matched to a gene: 4. CDR1 is LNHDA and CDR2 is SQIVND in the germline V gene (reference sequence). CDR3 nucleotide sequence: TGTGCCAGTAGTTCCCGGGACAGCTCCTACGAGCAGTACTTC. Its translation is CASSSRDSSYEQYF.